These T cell receptor beta chains were read from a single sample in a study of blood T cell repertoires in COVID-19. Measured with immunoSEQ multiplex PCR; TCRdb has only the in-frame clones, and not every one. The sample holds 350,000 to 400,000 clones, around nine tenths seen once. The sequenced material came from PBMCs or T cells enriched from blood (not recorded which). The receptors come from a woman younger than 45 with acute COVID-19. Both conserved end residues are part of each CDR3. The D gene is left open where the match is weak. The size field is filled for only some rows; it gives once, few, many or a size class.

>TRBJ1-2|NA|TRBV19|14|NA
CASRPGFWDYGYTF
TGTGCCAGTAGACCGGGTTTTTGGGACTATGGCTACACCTTC
>TRBJ2-2|NA|TRBV5-3|15|few
CARSWRQEDTGELFF
TGTGCCAGAAGCTGGAGACAGGAGGACACCGGGGAGCTGTTTTTT
>TRBJ1-2|NA|TRBV7-2|14|NA
CASSSTGGAYGYTF
TGTGCCAGCAGCTCAACTGGGGGCGCTTATGGCTACACCTTC
>TRBJ2-7|NA|TRBV10-1|13|NA
CASSEPDSHEQYF
TGCGCCAGCAGTGAGCCGGACAGCCACGAGCAGTACTTC
>TRBJ2-5|NA|TRBV7-8|16|NA
CASSFARDSGEETQYF
TGTGCCAGCAGCTTCGCGCGGGACTCCGGGGAAGAGACCCAGTACTTC
>TRBJ2-7|NA|TRBV29-1|14|NA
CSVSGQSVSYEQYF
TGCAGCGTTTCGGGACAATCGGTCTCCTACGAGCAGTACTTC
>TRBJ1-4|NA|TRBV5-1|17|NA
CASSLLPSGATNEKLFF
TGCGCCAGCAGCTTGTTACCTTCCGGGGCAACTAATGAAAAACTGTTTTTT
>TRBJ2-3|TRBD2|TRBV5-1|14|NA
CASYYGGGTDTQYF
TGCGCCAGCTACTACGGGGGGGGCACAGATACGCAGTATTTT
>TRBJ1-3|NA|TRBV5-1|14|NA
CASSLPSSGNTIYF
TGCGCCAGCAGCTTGCCGAGCTCTGGAAACACCATATATTTT
>TRBJ2-1|TRBD2|TRBV6-1|17|NA
CASSEAYGTSGRNEQFF
TGTGCCAGCAGTGAAGCTTACGGGACTAGCGGGCGAAATGAGCAGTTCTTC
>TRBJ1-6|NA|TRBV28|13|NA
CASSLSREAPLHF
TGTGCCAGCAGTTTATCCAGGGAGGCACCCCTCCACTTT
>TRBJ2-7|NA|TRBV3-1/TRBV3-2|14|NA
CASSKRTSSYEQYF
TGTGCCAGCAGCAAACGGACTTCTTCCTACGAGCAGTACTTC
>TRBJ1-1|NA|TRBV7-3|13|once
CASSLLGNTEAFF
TGTGCCAGCAGCTTACTAGGGAACACTGAAGCTTTCTTT
>TRBJ1-1|NA|TRBV7-9|15|NA
CASSPEGRELSGAFF
TGTGCCAGCAGCCCGGAGGGCAGGGAACTATCAGGGGCTTTCTTT
>TRBJ1-3|NA|TRBV15|15|NA
CATSEMDRGLNTIYF
TGTGCCACCAGCGAAATGGACAGAGGCCTAAACACCATATATTTT
>TRBJ2-3|TRBD2|TRBV7-6|19|NA
CASSLPSGGEITSTDTQYF
TGTGCCAGCAGCTTGCCTAGCGGGGGGGAAATTACTAGCACAGATACGCAGTATTTT
>TRBJ1-5|NA|TRBV6-1|16|NA
CASSEAPDSSYQPQHF
TGTGCCAGCAGTGAAGCGCCTGACAGTTCCTATCAGCCCCAGCATTTT
>TRBJ1-1|NA|TRBV5-6|15|NA
CASSHSRGANTEAFF
TGTGCCAGCAGTCACTCCCGGGGGGCGAACACTGAAGCTTTCTTT
>TRBJ2-7|NA|TRBV5-6|14|NA
CASSLYQGTYEQYF
TGTGCCAGCAGCTTGTATCAGGGGACCTACGAGCAGTACTTC
>TRBJ2-2|TRBD1|TRBV7-2|15|NA
CASSHDRVYTGELFF
TGTGCCAGCAGCCACGACAGGGTTTACACCGGGGAGCTGTTTTTT
>TRBJ2-7|TRBD1|TRBV7-6|17|NA
CASSRLGTGQYSYEQYF
TGTGCCAGCAGCCGTCTTGGGACAGGGCAATATTCCTACGAGCAGTACTTC
>TRBJ1-4|NA|TRBV30|15|NA
CAWSVTGYGAEKLFF
TGTGCCTGGAGTGTAACAGGCTACGGAGCTGAAAAACTGTTTTTT
>TRBJ2-4|NA|TRBV7-2|18|NA
CASSLWSAGQGGKNIQYF
TGTGCCAGCAGCTTATGGAGCGCGGGGCAGGGTGGGAAAAACATTCAGTACTTC
>TRBJ1-5|NA|TRBV6-2/TRBV6-3|18|NA
CASSYLPDRGSSNQPQHF
TGTGCCAGCAGTTACCTACCCGATCGAGGGAGTAGCAATCAGCCCCAGCATTTT
>TRBJ2-2|TRBD1|TRBV7-8|16|NA
CASSSGTGGLAGELFF
TGTGCCAGCAGCTCGGGGACAGGGGGCTTAGCCGGGGAGCTGTTTTTT
>TRBJ1-2|NA|TRBV6-5|14|NA
CASTTGAFPYGYTF
TGTGCCAGCACTACAGGAGCCTTTCCCTATGGCTACACCTTC
>TRBJ1-1|TRBD1|TRBV7-3|16|NA
CASSPGQGLFGTEAFF
TGTGCCAGCAGCCCGGGACAGGGGTTATTCGGGACTGAAGCTTTCTTT
>TRBJ1-4|TRBD1|TRBV5-1|15|NA
CASSLTQGAGEKLFF
TGCGCCAGCAGCTTGACGCAGGGGGCTGGTGAAAAACTGTTTTTT
>TRBJ2-1|TRBD2|TRBV7-3|18|NA
CASSPNPSGALGPIEQFF
TGTGCCAGCAGCCCGAACCCCAGCGGGGCCCTAGGGCCAATTGAGCAGTTCTTC
>TRBJ2-1|NA|TRBV5-1|13|NA
CASFGNLGDEQFF
TGCGCCAGCTTCGGGAACCTCGGCGATGAGCAGTTCTTC
>TRBJ1-4|NA|TRBV4-1|20|NA
CASSQTPGGATRAGNEKLFF
TGCGCCAGCAGCCAAACCCCTGGGGGCGCAACAAGGGCCGGAAATGAAAAACTGTTTTTT
>TRBJ1-4|NA|TRBV7-8|14|NA
CASSLGPGYEKLFF
TGTGCCAGCAGCTTAGGCCCAGGGTATGAAAAACTGTTTTTT
>TRBJ2-1|TRBD2|TRBV6-4|19|NA
CASSPRRLAGGQDGNEQFF
TGTGCCAGCAGCCCCCGCCGACTAGCGGGGGGCCAAGATGGCAATGAGCAGTTCTTC
>TRBJ1-2|TRBD1|TRBV19|14|NA
CASSIGDRGYGYTF
TGTGCCAGTAGTATAGGAGACAGGGGCTATGGCTACACCTTC
>TRBJ1-1|NA|TRBV18|12|NA
CASTSTDTEAFF
TGTGCCAGCACCTCGACAGACACTGAAGCTTTCTTT